This T cell receptor beta chain was recovered during a study of response to subunit inactivated influenza vaccine. MiXCR was run by TCRdb on the RT-PCR reads, yielding one entry per CDR3 protein. This repertoire shows 530,000 or so distinct CDR3 sequences, roughly 10% found once; its top ten account for roughly 10%. This sequence was found in a man aged 45-65 years who received an inactivated influenza vaccine. The sample was PBMCs from blood, taken on the day of vaccination.

CDR3 bases: TGTGCCAGCAGCGTTACCGGGACAGAAGGCTACACCTTC. This encodes CASSVTGTEGYTF. J is TRBJ1-2 and V is TRBV3-1; 7 bases align to TRBD1. This CDR3 comprises 13 residues. Germline CDR1 and CDR2: LGHDT and YNNKEL (reference sequence). V lost 5 bases, J lost 8 bases, and 8 bases stayed unmatched.